These 10 T cell receptor beta chains originate from one sample sequenced in a study of blood T cell repertoires in COVID-19. This table comes from immunoSEQ multiplex PCR, and its TCRdb copy is limited to in-frame clones, with some not included. The data show more than 40,000 clones, approximately 90% seen once. Sequencing was done on a sample of PBMCs or T cells enriched from blood (not recorded which). The receptor source for this set is a woman between 45 and 65 years old who had recovered from COVID-19.

V usage is TRBV5-1 and J usage is TRBJ2-1; 13 nucleotides agree with TRBD2. Germline V CDR1 and CDR2: SGHRS, YFSETQ. The CDR3 is 21 amino acids. V trimming: 4 bases; J trimming: 1 base; junction bases outside the gene matches: 17. The CDR3 DNA reads TGCGCCAGCAGCCACCAGCCCGAGGGACTAGCGGGGCTAATTTCCTACAATGAGCAGTTCTTC. The encoded protein is CASSHQPEGLAGLISYNEQFF.

The genes are TRBV24-1 and TRBJ2-1; TRBD2 is a possible D gene (5 bases). V shed 5 bases and J shed 9 bases, with 13 bases lying between them. CDR1 KGHDR and CDR2 SFDVKD come from the germline V gene. CDR3 size: 13 residues. CDR3 region: CATSVSGVGEQFF. CDR3 coding DNA: TGTGCCACCAGTGTGAGCGGAGTGGGTGAGCAGTTCTTC.

J is TRBJ2-3 and V is TRBV19, with 8 bases matching TRBD1. Germline V gives CDR1 LNHDA, CDR2 SQIVND (reference sequence). Losses at the gene ends were 0 bases for V and 3 bases for J; bases not matched to a gene: 2. The CDR3 is made up of 15 amino acids. This CDR3 reads CASSIDGQGTDTQYF. CDR3 DNA: TGTGCCAGTAGTATAGATGGACAGGGTACAGATACGCAGTATTTT.

The rearrangement joins TRBV7-2 to TRBJ1-3, with a tentative D call TRBD1 (6 bases). The ends were cut back, 0 bases at V and 0 bases at J, with 9 bases in the middle. CDR1 is SGHTA, CDR2 FQGNSA, per germline. The CDR3 runs 16 residues. The CDR3: CASSLAGAVSGNTIYF. DNA of the CDR3: TGTGCCAGCAGCTTAGCGGGGGCCGTCTCTGGAAACACCATATATTTT.

The chain employs TRBV6-6 and TRBJ2-7; no reliable D call. V lost 2 bases to trimming and J lost 4 bases, with 12 bases between them. Germline loops: CDR1 MNHNY, CDR2 SVGAGI (reference sequence). The CDR3 extends over 14 amino acids. The CDR3 coding sequence is TGTGCCAGCAGTTACGCGCAGGTCAAATACGAGCAGTACTTC. Translated, it gives CASSYAQVKYEQYF.

The chain is built from TRBV13 and TRBJ1-1; TRBD1 is a possible D gene (6 bases). The CDR3 runs 15 residues. V dropped 5 bases and J dropped 1 base, with 14 bases sitting between them. CDR1 is PRHDT and CDR2 is FYEKMQ in the germline V gene (reference sequence). In DNA, the CDR3 is TGTGCCAGCAGCCCCCGGGGACACCCGAACACTGAAGCTTTCTTT. This encodes CASSPRGHPNTEAFF.

The V call is TRBV27, the J call TRBJ2-5, with 9 positions matching TRBD2. The J segment lost 2 bases and the V segment lost 3 bases, leaving 1 base of the junction unmatched. The CDR3 extends over 14 amino acids. Germline CDR1 and CDR2: MNHEY and SMNVEV (reference sequence). CDR3 coding DNA: TGTGCCAGCAGTTTCGCGGGGGGGCAAGAGACCCAGTACTTC. Its protein product is CASSFAGGQETQYF.

This clone is labeled medium-sized. The CDR3 sequence is CAWNPGGYGYTF. In DNA form, the CDR3 reads TGTGCCTGGAACCCGGGAGGCTATGGCTACACCTTC. The V gene is TRBV30, the J gene TRBJ1-2, with D uncertain. The germline CDR1 and CDR2 sequences are GTSNPN and SVGIG (reference sequence). The CDR3 runs 12 residues. V shed 4 bases and J shed 4 bases, with 10 bases lying between them.

The chain carries TRBV12-3 or TRBV12-4 and TRBJ2-1, with 7 bases identical to TRBD1. The CDR3 covers 13 residues. The V and J ends lost 5 bases and 7 bases, in that order; junction bases with no gene match: 5. In nucleotides, the CDR3 is TGTGCCAGCAGTGCCCTACAGGGGAATGAGCAGTTCTTC. The encoded protein is CASSALQGNEQFF.

This clone is a singleton in its sample. V gene TRBV15 combines with J gene TRBJ2-5, with 7 positions matching TRBD1. The length of the CDR3 is 16 residues. CDR1 is LNHNV and CDR2 is YYDKDF in the germline V gene (reference sequence). The V and J ends lost 0 bases and 3 bases, in that order; junction bases with no gene match: 7. The CDR3: CATSRDDFGTEETQYF. CDR3 sequence (DNA): TGTGCCACCAGCAGAGACGACTTCGGGACAGAAGAGACCCAGTACTTC.